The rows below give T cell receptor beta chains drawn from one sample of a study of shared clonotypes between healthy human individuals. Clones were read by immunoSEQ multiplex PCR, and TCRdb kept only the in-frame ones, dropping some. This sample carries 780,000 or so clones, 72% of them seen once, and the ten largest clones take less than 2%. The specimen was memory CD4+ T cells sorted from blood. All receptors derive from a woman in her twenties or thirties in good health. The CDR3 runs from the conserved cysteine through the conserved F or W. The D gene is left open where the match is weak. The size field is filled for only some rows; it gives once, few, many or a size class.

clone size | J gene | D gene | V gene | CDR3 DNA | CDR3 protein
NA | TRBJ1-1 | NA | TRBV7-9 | TGTGCCAGCAGCTTAGTAGTAGGGGGGAGCACTGAAGCTTTCTTT | CASSLVVGGSTEAFF
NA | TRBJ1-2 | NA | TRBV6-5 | TGTGCCAGCAGACCCGACATTGCCAGGCTCTATGGCTACACCTTC | CASRPDIARLYGYTF
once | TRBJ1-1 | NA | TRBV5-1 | TGCGCCAACAGCTTGGCCGCCAGGGGCGCTTCGACGAACACTGAAGCTTTCTTT | CANSLAARGASTNTEAFF
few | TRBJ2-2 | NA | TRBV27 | TGTGCCAGCAGTCCTTACCGAGGACGGTCCGGGGAGCTGTTTTTT | CASSPYRGRSGELFF
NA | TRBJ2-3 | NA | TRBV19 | TGTGCCAGTTACAGCGCTAAGAGGGATACGCAGTATTTT | CASYSAKRDTQYF
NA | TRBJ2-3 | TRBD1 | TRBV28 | TGTGCCAGCAGCCTCGACAGGGGGTCAGATACGCAGTATTTT | CASSLDRGSDTQYF
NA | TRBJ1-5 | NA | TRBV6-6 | TGTGCCAGCAGTTATGGACAGAATCAGCCCCAGCATTTT | CASSYGQNQPQHF
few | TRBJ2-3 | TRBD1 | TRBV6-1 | TGTGCCAGCAGAAGAACCTGGACAGGGTTAGATACGCAGTATTTT | CASRRTWTGLDTQYF
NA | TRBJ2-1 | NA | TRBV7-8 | TGTGCCAGCAGCCCTCGGACCGGTCGGAGGGGCTACAATGAGCAGTTCTTC | CASSPRTGRRGYNEQFF
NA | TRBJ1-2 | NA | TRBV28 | TGTGCCAGCAGTTTATGGGGGAGGGGCGGCTACACCTTC | CASSLWGRGGYTF
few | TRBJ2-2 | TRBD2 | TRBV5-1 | TGCGCCAGCAGCTTTGGACTAGCGGACACCGGGGAGCTGTTTTTT | CASSFGLADTGELFF
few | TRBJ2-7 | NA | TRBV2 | TGTGCCAGCAGTGATAATAACTCCTACGAGCAGTACTTC | CASSDNNSYEQYF
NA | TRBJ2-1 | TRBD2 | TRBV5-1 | TGCGCCAGCAGCTTGGCTGCGGGAGGATCCGAGGGTGAGCAGTTCTTC | CASSLAAGGSEGEQFF
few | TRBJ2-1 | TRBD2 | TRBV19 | TGTGCCAGTAGTTCCTCTAGCGGACTAAATGAGCAGTTCTTC | CASSSSSGLNEQFF
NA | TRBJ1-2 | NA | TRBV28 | TGTGCCAGCACGTCACAGGGCTCCTATGGCTACACCTTC | CASTSQGSYGYTF
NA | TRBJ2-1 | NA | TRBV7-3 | TGTGCCAGCAGCTTCTATCAAGATGAGCAGTTCTTC | CASSFYQDEQFF
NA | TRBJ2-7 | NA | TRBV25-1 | TGTGCCAGCAGTGAACAGTTTTACGAGCAGTACTTC | CASSEQFYEQYF
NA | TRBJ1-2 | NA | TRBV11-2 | TGTGCCAGCAGCTTTATGGGGGGTGGTGATGGCTACACCTTC | CASSFMGGGDGYTF
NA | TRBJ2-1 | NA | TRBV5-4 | TGTGCCAGCAGCTTAGGGTTTGAGCAGTTCTTC | CASSLGFEQFF
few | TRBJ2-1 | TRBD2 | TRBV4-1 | TGCGCCAGCAGCCAAGTCGGGACTAGCGGGAAGGCTGAGCAGTTCTTC | CASSQVGTSGKAEQFF
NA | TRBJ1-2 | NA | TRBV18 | TGTGCCAGCTCACCCATCCGGGACATGATGGGCTATGGCTACACCTTC | CASSPIRDMMGYGYTF
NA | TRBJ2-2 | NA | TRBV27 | TGTGCCAGCGCCCTACGGGGGTCGAACACCGGGGAGCTGTTTTTT | CASALRGSNTGELFF
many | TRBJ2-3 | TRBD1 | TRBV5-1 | TGCGCCAGCAGCTTGGGACAGGGGGCGTCCACAGATACGCAGTATTTT | CASSLGQGASTDTQYF
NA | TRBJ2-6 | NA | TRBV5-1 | TGCGCCAGCAGCTTCCCCAGCTCTGGGGCCAACGTCCTGACTTTC | CASSFPSSGANVLTF
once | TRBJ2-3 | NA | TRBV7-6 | TGTGCCAGCAGCGGAGCCAATGGGGCGGGTACGCAGTATTTT | CASSGANGAGTQYF
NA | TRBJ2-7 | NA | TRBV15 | TGTGCCACCAGCAGAGACTTTTACGAGCAGTACTTC | CATSRDFYEQYF
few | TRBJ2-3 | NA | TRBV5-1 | TGCGCCAGCAGCATGGGGACTGGCACAGATACGCAGTATTTT | CASSMGTGTDTQYF
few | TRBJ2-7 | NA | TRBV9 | TGTGCCAGCAGCCCAGACCCAACCCCCCGTTACGAGCAGTACTTC | CASSPDPTPRYEQYF
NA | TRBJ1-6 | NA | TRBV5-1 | TGCGCCAGCAGCTTGGTCTTCTCAGGGGATTCACCCCTCCACTTT | CASSLVFSGDSPLHF
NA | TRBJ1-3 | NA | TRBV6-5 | TGTGCCAGCACTCAACAGGAAAACTCTGGAAACACCATATATTTT | CASTQQENSGNTIYF
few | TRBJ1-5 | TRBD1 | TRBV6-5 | TGTGCCAGCAGTGCGGGACAGGGGGCTGTTCAGCCCCAGCATTTT | CASSAGQGAVQPQHF
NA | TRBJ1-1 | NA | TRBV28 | TGTGCCAGCAGTCCACTGCCCTCACAGGCGGCTTTCTTT | CASSPLPSQAAFF
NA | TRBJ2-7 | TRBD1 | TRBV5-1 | TGCGCCAGCAGCTCTGGACAGGGAAGCGCCGAGCAGTACTTC | CASSSGQGSAEQYF
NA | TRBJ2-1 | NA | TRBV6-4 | TGTGCCAGCAGTCTACTCTGGTCCGGGGGAGTTGGGGGCCACAATGAGCAGTTCTTC | CASSLLWSGGVGGHNEQFF
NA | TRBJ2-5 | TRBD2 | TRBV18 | TGTGCCAGCTCACAAGGGACTAGCGGGAGGATATTGACCCAGTACTTC | CASSQGTSGRILTQYF
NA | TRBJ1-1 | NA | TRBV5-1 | TGCGCCAGCAGCTCCGGGGGGAGCACTGAAGCTTTCTTT | CASSSGGSTEAFF
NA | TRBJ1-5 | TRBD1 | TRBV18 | TGTGCCAGCTCACAGGGACAGCCCGATAGCAATCAGCCCCAGCATTTT | CASSQGQPDSNQPQHF
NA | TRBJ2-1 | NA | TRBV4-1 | TGCGCCAGCAGCACGCAGGGGCAGGCGAGCAATGAGCAGTTCTTC | CASSTQGQASNEQFF
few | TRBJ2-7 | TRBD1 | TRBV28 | TGTGCCAGCAAGTGGGGACAGGGGGCTCTCGAGCAGTACTTC | CASKWGQGALEQYF
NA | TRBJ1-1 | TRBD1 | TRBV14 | TGTGCCAGCAGCGATGCAGGGGGTTCCACTGAAGCTTTCTTT | CASSDAGGSTEAFF
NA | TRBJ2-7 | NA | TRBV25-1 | TGTGCCAGCAGTGATTGGAGGCGCGGCGTACTATCCTACGAGCAGTACTTC | CASSDWRRGVLSYEQYF